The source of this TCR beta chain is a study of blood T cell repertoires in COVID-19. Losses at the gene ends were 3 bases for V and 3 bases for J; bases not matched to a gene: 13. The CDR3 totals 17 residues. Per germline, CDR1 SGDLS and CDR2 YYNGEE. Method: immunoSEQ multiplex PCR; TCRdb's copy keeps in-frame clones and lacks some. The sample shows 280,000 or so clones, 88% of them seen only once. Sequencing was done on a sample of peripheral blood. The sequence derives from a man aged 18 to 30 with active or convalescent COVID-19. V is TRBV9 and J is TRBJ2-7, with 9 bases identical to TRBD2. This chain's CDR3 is CASSAGTSGPSDYEQYF. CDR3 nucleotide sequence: TGTGCCAGCAGCGCAGGTACTAGCGGGCCCTCCGACTACGAGCAGTACTTC. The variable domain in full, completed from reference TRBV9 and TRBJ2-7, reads DSGVTQTPKHLITATGQRVTLRCSPRSGDLSVYWYQQSLDQGLQFLIQYYNGEERAKGNILERFSAQQFPDLHSELNLSSLELGDSALYFCASSAGTSGPSDYEQYFGPGTRLTVT.